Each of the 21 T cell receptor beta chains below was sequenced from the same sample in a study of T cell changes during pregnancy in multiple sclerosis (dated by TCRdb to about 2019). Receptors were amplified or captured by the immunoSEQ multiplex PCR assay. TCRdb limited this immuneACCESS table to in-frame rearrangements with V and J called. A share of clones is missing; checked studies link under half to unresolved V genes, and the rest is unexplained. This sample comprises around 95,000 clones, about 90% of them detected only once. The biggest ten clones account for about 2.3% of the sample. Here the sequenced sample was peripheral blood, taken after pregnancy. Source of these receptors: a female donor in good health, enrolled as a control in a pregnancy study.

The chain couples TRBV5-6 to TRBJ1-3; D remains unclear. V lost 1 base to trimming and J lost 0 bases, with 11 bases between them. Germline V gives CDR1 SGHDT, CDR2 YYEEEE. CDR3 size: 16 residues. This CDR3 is CASSLLEITSGNTIYF. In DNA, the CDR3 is TGTGCCAGCAGCTTGCTTGAGATAACCTCTGGAAACACCATATATTTT.

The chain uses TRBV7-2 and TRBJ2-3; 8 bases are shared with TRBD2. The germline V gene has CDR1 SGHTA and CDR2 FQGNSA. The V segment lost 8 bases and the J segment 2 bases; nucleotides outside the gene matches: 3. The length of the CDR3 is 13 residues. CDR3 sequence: CASRGGNTDTQYF. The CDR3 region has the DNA TGTGCCAGCCGGGGGGGCAACACAGATACGCAGTATTTT.

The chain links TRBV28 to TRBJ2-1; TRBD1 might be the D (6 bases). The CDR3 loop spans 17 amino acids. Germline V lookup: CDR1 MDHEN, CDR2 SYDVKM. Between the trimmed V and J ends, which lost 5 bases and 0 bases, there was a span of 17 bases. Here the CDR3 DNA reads TGTGCCAGCAGTCCCTCCCAGGGGCAAAACTCCTACAATGAGCAGTTCTTC. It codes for CASSPSQGQNSYNEQFF.

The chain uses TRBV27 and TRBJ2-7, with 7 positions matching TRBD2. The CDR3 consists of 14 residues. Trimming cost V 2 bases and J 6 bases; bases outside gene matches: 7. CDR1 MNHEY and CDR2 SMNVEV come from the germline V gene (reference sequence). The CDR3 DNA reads TGTGCCAGCAGTTTAGCCCCGCCGGGGGGCGAGCAGTACTTC. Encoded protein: CASSLAPPGGEQYF.

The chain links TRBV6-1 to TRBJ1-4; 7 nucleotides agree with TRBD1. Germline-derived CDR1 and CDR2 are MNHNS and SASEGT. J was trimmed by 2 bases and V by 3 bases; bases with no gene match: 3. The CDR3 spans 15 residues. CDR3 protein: CASSEGTATNEKLFF. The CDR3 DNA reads TGTGCCAGCAGTGAGGGGACAGCCACTAATGAAAAACTGTTTTTT.

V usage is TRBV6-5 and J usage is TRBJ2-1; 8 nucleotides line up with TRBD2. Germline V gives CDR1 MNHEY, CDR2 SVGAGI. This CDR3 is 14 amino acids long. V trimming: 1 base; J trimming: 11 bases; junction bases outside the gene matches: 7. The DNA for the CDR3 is TGTGCCAGCAGTTACTTGGGCCGGGAGGGGAAGCAGTTCTTC. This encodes CASSYLGREGKQFF.

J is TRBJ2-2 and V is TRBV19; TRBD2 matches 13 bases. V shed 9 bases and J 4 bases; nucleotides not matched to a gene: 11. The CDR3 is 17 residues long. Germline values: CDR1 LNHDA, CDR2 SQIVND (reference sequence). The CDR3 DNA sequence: TGTGCCAGCAAGACTAGCGGGGGGACGGGGGCCACCGGGGAGCTGTTTTTT. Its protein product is CASKTSGGTGATGELFF.

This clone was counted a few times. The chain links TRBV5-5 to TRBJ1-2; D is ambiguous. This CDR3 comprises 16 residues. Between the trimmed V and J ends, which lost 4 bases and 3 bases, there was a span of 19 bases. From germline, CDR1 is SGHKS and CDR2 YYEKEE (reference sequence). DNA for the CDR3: TGTGCCAGCAGCACCCTGACGGGAGCCCAGGACTATGGCTACACCTTC. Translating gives CASSTLTGAQDYGYTF.

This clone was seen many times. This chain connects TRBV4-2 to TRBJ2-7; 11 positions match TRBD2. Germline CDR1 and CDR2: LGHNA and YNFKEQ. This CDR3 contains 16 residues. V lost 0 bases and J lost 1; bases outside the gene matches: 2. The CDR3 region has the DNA TGTGCCAGCAGCCAAGAGACTAGCGGGGAATCCTACGAGCAGTACTTC. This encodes CASSQETSGESYEQYF.

In DNA form, the CDR3 reads TGTGCCAGCAGCTTGGGGAGGAGAAGCTCCTACAATGAGCAGTTCTTC. It codes for CASSLGRRSSYNEQFF. This chain connects TRBV5-4 to TRBJ2-1, with D possibly TRBD2 on 5 matching bases. V dropped 0 bases and J dropped 0 bases, with 10 bases sitting between them. Germline CDR1 reads SGHNT; CDR2 reads YYREEE (reference sequence). The length of the CDR3 is 16 residues.

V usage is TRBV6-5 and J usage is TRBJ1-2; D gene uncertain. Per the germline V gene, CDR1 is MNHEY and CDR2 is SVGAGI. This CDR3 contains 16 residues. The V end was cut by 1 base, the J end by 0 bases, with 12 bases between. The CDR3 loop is CASSYFGGRANYGYTF. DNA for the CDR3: TGTGCCAGCAGTTACTTCGGAGGGCGGGCTAACTATGGCTACACCTTC.

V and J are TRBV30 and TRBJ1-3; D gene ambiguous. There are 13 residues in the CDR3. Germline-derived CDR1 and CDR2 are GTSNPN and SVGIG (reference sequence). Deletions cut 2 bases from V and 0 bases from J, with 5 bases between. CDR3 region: CAWSQSSGNTIYF. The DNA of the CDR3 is TGTGCCTGGAGTCAGTCCTCTGGAAACACCATATATTTT. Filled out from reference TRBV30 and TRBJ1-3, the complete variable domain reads SQTIHQWPATLVQPVGSPLSLECTVEGTSNPNLYWYRQAAGRGLQLLFYSVGIGQISSEVPQNLSASRPQDRQFILSSKKLLLSDSGFYLCAWSQSSGNTIYFGEGSWLTVV.

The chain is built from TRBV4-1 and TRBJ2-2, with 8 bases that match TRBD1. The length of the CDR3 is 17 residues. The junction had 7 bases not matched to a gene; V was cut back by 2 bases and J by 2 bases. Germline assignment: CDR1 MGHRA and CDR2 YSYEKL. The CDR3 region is CASSQRTGWENTGELFF. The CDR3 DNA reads TGCGCCAGCAGCCAACGGACAGGGTGGGAAAACACCGGGGAGCTGTTTTTT.

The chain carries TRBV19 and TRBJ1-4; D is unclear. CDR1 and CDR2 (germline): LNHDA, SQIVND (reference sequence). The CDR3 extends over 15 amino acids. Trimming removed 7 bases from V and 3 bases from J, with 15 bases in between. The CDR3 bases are TGTGCCAGTACCACCGTCGGGAGGGCTAATGAAAAACTGTTTTTT. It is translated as CASTTVGRANEKLFF.

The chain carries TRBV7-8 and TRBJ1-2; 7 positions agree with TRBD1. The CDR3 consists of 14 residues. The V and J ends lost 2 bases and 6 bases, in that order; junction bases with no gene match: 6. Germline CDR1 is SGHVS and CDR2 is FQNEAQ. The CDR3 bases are TGTGCCAGCAGCTTACAGGGGGATGGGGATGGCTACACCTTC. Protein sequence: CASSLQGDGDGYTF.

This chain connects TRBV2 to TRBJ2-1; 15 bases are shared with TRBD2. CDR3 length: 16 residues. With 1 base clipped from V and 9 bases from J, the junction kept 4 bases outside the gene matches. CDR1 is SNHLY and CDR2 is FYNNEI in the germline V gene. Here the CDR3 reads CASSEGTSGRAGEQFF. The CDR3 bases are TGTGCCAGCAGTGAAGGGACTAGCGGGAGGGCCGGTGAGCAGTTCTTC.

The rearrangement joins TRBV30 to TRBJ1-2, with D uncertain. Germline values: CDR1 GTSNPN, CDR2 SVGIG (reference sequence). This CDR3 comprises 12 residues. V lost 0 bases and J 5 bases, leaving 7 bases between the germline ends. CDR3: CAWSVLRYGYTF. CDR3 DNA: TGTGCCTGGAGTGTACTAAGATATGGCTACACCTTC. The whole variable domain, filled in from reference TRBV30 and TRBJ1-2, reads SQTIHQWPATLVQPVGSPLSLECTVEGTSNPNLYWYRQAAGRGLQLLFYSVGIGQISSEVPQNLSASRPQDRQFILSSKKLLLSDSGFYLCAWSVLRYGYTFGSGTRLTVV.

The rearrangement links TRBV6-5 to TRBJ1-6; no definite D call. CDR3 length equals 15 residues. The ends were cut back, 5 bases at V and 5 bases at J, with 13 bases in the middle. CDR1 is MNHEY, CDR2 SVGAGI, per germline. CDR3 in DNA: TGTGCCAGCAGTCGCCTCCGAGGGAATAATTCACCCCTCCACTTT. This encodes CASSRLRGNNSPLHF.

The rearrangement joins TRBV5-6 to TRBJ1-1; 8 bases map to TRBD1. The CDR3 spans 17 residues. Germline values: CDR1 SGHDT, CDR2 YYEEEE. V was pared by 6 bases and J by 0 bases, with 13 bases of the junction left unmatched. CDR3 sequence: CASTAPSGTGLNTEAFF. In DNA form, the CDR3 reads TGTGCCAGCACCGCCCCAAGCGGGACAGGATTGAACACTGAAGCTTTCTTT.

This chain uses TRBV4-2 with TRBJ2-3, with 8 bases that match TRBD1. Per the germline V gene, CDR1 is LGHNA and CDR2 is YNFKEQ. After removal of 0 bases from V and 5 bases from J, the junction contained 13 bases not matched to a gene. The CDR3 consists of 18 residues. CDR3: CASSQDIRGQGARDTQYF. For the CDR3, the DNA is TGTGCCAGCAGCCAAGATATTCGCGGGCAGGGGGCCAGAGATACGCAGTATTTT.

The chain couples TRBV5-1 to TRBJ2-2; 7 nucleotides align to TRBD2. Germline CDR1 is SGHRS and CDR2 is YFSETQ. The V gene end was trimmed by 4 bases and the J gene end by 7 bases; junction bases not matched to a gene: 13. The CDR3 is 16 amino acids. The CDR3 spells CASSLSPSGGYGELFF. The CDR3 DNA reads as TGCGCCAGCAGCCTATCCCCCTCGGGGGGATACGGGGAGCTGTTTTTT.